This TCR beta chain was sequenced during a study of T cells expressing NK-cell markers. Study-level results: NKG2C+ dominant clonotypes from several donors made up about 1.0-8% of CD8+ T cells.

TCRdb re-called the 5' RACE reads, yielding one record per CDR3 amino acid sequence without DNA. This sample contains 150,000 or so distinct CDR3 sequences. Per germline, CDR1 SGHRS and CDR2 YFSETQ. CDR3 length equals 18 residues. Worth noting for this clonotype: Its antigen remains unidentified.

What was sequenced was blood T cells: a sorted CD56 or NKG2C T cell subset, CD4+ or CD8+ T cells, or bulk PBMC T cells (not recorded which). This sequence joins TRBV5-1 and TRBJ2-5; TCRdb selects TRBD1, and the lack of DNA leaves this call unchecked. This clonotype was sampled from a woman aged 18 to 75 in good health. Here the CDR3 reads CASSLFLSDRGFGETQYF.